This entry lists 7 T cell receptor beta chains sequenced from one sample in a study of somatic mutations in cytotoxic T cells in rheumatoid arthritis. Sequencing used immunoSEQ multiplex PCR; TCRdb keeps in-frame clones, though not all of them. The repertoire holds more than 4,500 clones, with 80% to 85% as singletons. Sequenced: CD8+ T cells sorted from blood. Receptors were obtained from a woman between 50 and 59 years old with rheumatoid arthritis.

The rearrangement links TRBV18 to TRBJ2-5; D possibly corresponds to TRBD1 (6 bases). Germline V gene lookup returns CDR1 KGHSH and CDR2 LQKENI. Trimming took 3 bases from V and 1 from J, leaving 9 bases between them. The CDR3 extends over 14 amino acids. CDR3 bases: TGTGCCAGCTCACCGTACAGGGCCCAAGAGACCCAGTACTTC. This translates into CASSPYRAQETQYF.

The CDR3 nucleotides read TGTGCCAGCAGTCCGGGTGCGTACGAGCAGTACTTC. Translation gives CASSPGAYEQYF. The V gene is TRBV28, the J gene TRBJ2-7; no firm D call. The CDR3 totals 12 residues. The germline V and J ends were trimmed by 5 bases and 4 bases, with 9 bases remaining between them. Germline CDR1 reads MDHEN; CDR2 reads SYDVKM.

This clone was counted a few times. The rearrangement joins TRBV10-2 to TRBJ2-7; 8 bases map to TRBD1. V was clipped by 8 bases and J by 3 bases; unmatched bases: 3. Per the germline V gene, CDR1 is WSHSY and CDR2 is SAAADI. The CDR3 extends over 12 amino acids. The CDR3 coding sequence is TGCGCCAGCGGACAGGGATACTACGAGCAGTACTTC. Residues: CASGQGYYEQYF.

V gene TRBV27 combines with J gene TRBJ1-1, with D perhaps TRBD1 (5 bases). Looked up from germline, CDR1 is MNHEY and CDR2 is SMNVEV (reference sequence). The V and J ends lost 4 bases and 11 bases respectively, with 17 bases between them. This CDR3 spans 13 amino acids. CDR3 sequence (DNA): TGTGCCAGCAGTTCCCCCGGGTGGGGGGACGCTTTCTTT. This sequence encodes CASSSPGWGDAFF.

The chain links TRBV11-2 to TRBJ2-7; D unclear. V was cut by 0 bases and J by 4 bases, with 10 bases left in between. Germline V gives CDR1 SGHAT, CDR2 FQNNGV. This CDR3 region has 14 residues. CDR3 in amino acids: CASSLEFGRYEQYF. The CDR3 nucleotides read TGTGCCAGCAGCTTAGAATTCGGTCGGTACGAGCAGTACTTC.

This chain links TRBV28 with TRBJ1-6; D possibly corresponds to TRBD1 (6 bases). This CDR3 is built from 14 residues. Germline loops: CDR1 MDHEN, CDR2 SYDVKM. Trimming took 11 bases from V and 7 from J, leaving 18 bases between them. Written as DNA, the CDR3 is TGTGCCGTTAGGTTAGGGGGTGAAAATTCACCCCTCCACTTT. It is translated as CAVRLGGENSPLHF.

V and J are TRBV7-9 and TRBJ2-6; possible D gene TRBD1, 6 bases. The length of the CDR3 is 15 residues. V dropped 4 bases and J dropped 2 bases, with 9 bases sitting between them. Germline CDR1 SEHNR, CDR2 FQNEAQ (reference sequence). In DNA, the CDR3 is TGTGCCAGCAGCTCCGAGGGGGCTGGGGCCAACGTCCTGACTTTC. This sequence encodes CASSSEGAGANVLTF.